Listed below are T cell receptor beta chains from one sample, sequenced in a study of glioma-infiltrating T cells after dendritic cell vaccination. TCRdb keeps only in-frame clones here, not all; method: immunoSEQ multiplex PCR. The sample includes roughly 90,000 clones, around 84% of them seen just once. This specimen was blood, taken before dendritic cell vaccination. These receptors originate from a human donor with glioblastoma. CDR3s include the opening cysteine and the closing phenylalanine or tryptophan. The D gene is left open where the match is weak. Part of the rows lack a size; the others show once, few, many or a class for expanded clones.

d_call clone_size cdr3_length j_call v_call cdr3_nt cdr3_aa
TRBD1 NA 15 TRBJ2-4 TRBV5-6 TGTGCCAGCAGTGAACTGGGGACAGGCAAAAACATTCAGTACTTC CASSELGTGKNIQYF
TRBD1 NA 12 TRBJ2-7 TRBV5-1 TGCGCCAGCGGACGGGACAGGTTCGAGCAGTACTTC CASGRDRFEQYF
NA few 14 TRBJ2-5 TRBV5-6 TGTGCCAGCAGCTTGTTGTCTGGGGCGGAGACCCAGTACTTC CASSLLSGAETQYF
TRBD1 NA 14 TRBJ2-7 TRBV28 TGTGCCAGCAGTCCCGGGACAGGGTCTGGAGAGCAGTACTTC CASSPGTGSGEQYF
TRBD2 NA 14 TRBJ2-1 TRBV25-1 TGTGCCAGCAGTGAATTGGGCGGGGGGGCCACGCAGTTCTTC CASSELGGGATQFF
TRBD2 NA 15 TRBJ2-5 TRBV9 TGTGCCAGCAGCGTAGATACTAGCGGGGAAGAGACCCAGTACTTC CASSVDTSGEETQYF
TRBD1 NA 19 TRBJ1-2 TRBV4-1 TGCGCCAGCAGCTTTTCCCGGGCCTCGGACAGGGCGGCTAACTATGGCTACACCTTC CASSFSRASDRAANYGYTF
NA NA 11 TRBJ2-3 TRBV2 TGTGCCAGGGAGAACACAGATACGCAGTATTTT CARENTDTQYF
TRBD1 NA 18 TRBJ1-4 TRBV4-1 TGCGCCAGCAGCCAAGATTATGGGACAGGGGGGTTAAATGAAAAACTGTTTTTT CASSQDYGTGGLNEKLFF
NA NA 15 TRBJ2-6 TRBV27 TGTGCCAGCAGTTTACGAGTCTCTGGGGCCAACGTCCTGACTTTC CASSLRVSGANVLTF
NA NA 11 TRBJ1-2 TRBV2 TGTGCCAGCCTCGCGGTAGATGGCTACACCTTC CASLAVDGYTF
NA NA 15 TRBJ1-5 TRBV2 TGTGCCAGCAGCCCTACAGGGTATAGCAATCAGCCCCAGCATTTT CASSPTGYSNQPQHF
TRBD1 NA 15 TRBJ1-5 TRBV15 TGTGCCACCAGCAGAACACAGGGGTTAAATCAGCCCCAGCATTTT CATSRTQGLNQPQHF
NA NA 14 TRBJ1-1 TRBV7-9 TGTGCCAGCAGCTTTCCCTACCAGGGATCTGAAGCTTTCTTT CASSFPYQGSEAFF
TRBD1 NA 18 TRBJ1-4 TRBV7-6 TGTGCCAGCGCGAGGCTAGGGACAGGGGCGCGTCCGAATGAAAAACTGTTTTTT CASARLGTGARPNEKLFF
TRBD1 NA 17 TRBJ1-3 TRBV7-8 TGTGCCAGCAGCTTAGCGAGGAGACAGGGATCTGGAAACACCATATATTTT CASSLARRQGSGNTIYF
TRBD1 few 14 TRBJ1-6 TRBV7-6 TGTGCCAGCAGCCCACAGGGGGATGGGATCTCCCTCCACTTT CASSPQGDGISLHF
TRBD2 NA 16 TRBJ2-7 TRBV5-4 TGTGCCAGCGGAAAACTACTAGCGGGAATCACCTACGAGCAGTACTTC CASGKLLAGITYEQYF
TRBD1 once 15 TRBJ1-3 TRBV9 TGTGCCAGCAGCGTAGAGGGACAGCCTGGAAACACCATATATTTT CASSVEGQPGNTIYF
TRBD1 NA 16 TRBJ1-6 TRBV5-1 TGCGCCAGCAGCCCGGGACAGACACAACATAATTCACCCCTCCACTTT CASSPGQTQHNSPLHF
NA NA 13 TRBJ2-5 TRBV5-1 TGCGCCAGCAGATTGGGCGGGACGGAGACCCAGTACTTC CASRLGGTETQYF
TRBD2 NA 15 TRBJ2-1 TRBV7-6 TGTGCCAGCACCCTGACTAGCGGGGCCCCCGGTGAGCAGTTCTTC CASTLTSGAPGEQFF
NA once 13 TRBJ2-3 TRBV7-3 TGTGCCAGCAGCTCACCTACCACAGATACGCAGTATTTT CASSSPTTDTQYF
NA few 13 TRBJ2-5 TRBV4-2 TGTGCCAGCAGCCCCACGAGGTGGGAGACCCAGTACTTC CASSPTRWETQYF
TRBD1 NA 17 TRBJ1-2 TRBV7-8 TGTGCCAGCAGCTTAGATCGGGACAGAGAAACTAACTATGGCTACACCTTC CASSLDRDRETNYGYTF
TRBD2 NA 13 TRBJ2-7 TRBV19 TGTGCCAGTAGGCTAGCGGGGACCTACGAGCAGTACTTC CASRLAGTYEQYF
NA NA 12 TRBJ2-7 TRBV2 TGTGCCAGCAGTTCTAGCGTCTACGAGCAGTACTTC CASSSSVYEQYF
NA NA 14 TRBJ1-5 TRBV11-3 TGTGCCAGTCCGCGCGACAGGAACTGGTGGCCCCAGCATTTT CASPRDRNWWPQHF
TRBD2 NA 15 TRBJ2-4 TRBV7-9 TGTGCCAGCAGCTTAGATAGGCCGGGGGGAAACATTCAGTACTTC CASSLDRPGGNIQYF
NA once 16 TRBJ1-4 TRBV29-1 TGCAGCGTTGAAGGCAGGGGAAGCACAACTGGTGAAAAACTGTTTTTT CSVEGRGSTTGEKLFF
NA NA 16 TRBJ1-5 TRBV6-6 TGTGCCAGCAGTTACCACCCCGACTATAGCAATCAGCCCCAGCATTTT CASSYHPDYSNQPQHF
NA NA 15 TRBJ2-1 TRBV30 TGTGCCTGGAGTTTTTACACCCCCTCCTACAATGAGCAGTTCTTC CAWSFYTPSYNEQFF
TRBD1 NA 14 TRBJ2-1 TRBV6-1 TGTGCCAGCGCCGGGACAGGGGGATTGGATGAGCAGTTCTTC CASAGTGGLDEQFF
NA NA 13 TRBJ2-7 TRBV15 TGTGCCACCAGCAGAGACAGGGGCTACGAGCAGTACTTC CATSRDRGYEQYF
TRBD2 NA 15 TRBJ2-1 TRBV6-4 TGTGCCAGCCGAGCTAGGAGCGGGAGTGGGGATGAGCAGTTCTTC CASRARSGSGDEQFF
NA once 14 TRBJ1-3 TRBV30 TGTGCCTGGAGTTGGATCGGGTTTGGAAACACCATATATTTT CAWSWIGFGNTIYF
TRBD1 NA 17 TRBJ2-3 TRBV5-1 TGCGCCAGCAGCCCGGAGGGGACAGGGAGTAGCACAGATACGCAGTATTTT CASSPEGTGSSTDTQYF
TRBD2 NA 16 TRBJ2-1 TRBV27 TGTGCCAGCAGCGAACCGGGACTAGCGGGAGGTCGAGAGCAGTTCTTC CASSEPGLAGGREQFF
NA NA 13 TRBJ1-1 TRBV30 TGTGCCTGTCTTCGGACATACAACACTGAAGCTTTCTTT CACLRTYNTEAFF
TRBD2 NA 19 TRBJ2-1 TRBV6-1 TGTGCCAGCAGTGAAGGCGGCGGGAGTCGTTCCTTAATCTACAATGAGCAGTTCTTC CASSEGGGSRSLIYNEQFF
NA NA 11 TRBJ2-2 TRBV7-3 TGTGCCAGCAGCTCAGGGGGGGAGCTGTTTTTT CASSSGGELFF
NA NA 15 TRBJ1-1 TRBV2 TGTGCCAGCAGTGAAGGGGACTACCTGGGGACTGAAGCTTTCTTT CASSEGDYLGTEAFF
NA NA 15 TRBJ1-2 TRBV7-2 TGTGCCAGCAGCTTAGGTTTCAGGGGAGGGTATGGCTACACCTTC CASSLGFRGGYGYTF
NA NA 13 TRBJ2-1 TRBV7-7 TGTGCCAGCAGCTTACTAATTAACAATGAGCAGTTCTTC CASSLLINNEQFF
TRBD2 NA 15 TRBJ2-7 TRBV2 TGTGCCAGCAGTGAAGGAAGACTAGCGGAAACCGAGCAGTACTTC CASSEGRLAETEQYF
TRBD2 NA 17 TRBJ2-3 TRBV7-6 TGTGCCAGCAGCCTACTTAGTGGGCGGGGGGGAACAGATACGCAGTATTTT CASSLLSGRGGTDTQYF
TRBD2 NA 16 TRBJ2-6 TRBV6-4 TGTGCCAGCAGTGACTCGGGGGGGTCTGGGGCCAACGTCCTGACTTTC CASSDSGGSGANVLTF
TRBD2 NA 14 TRBJ2-7 TRBV10-3 TGTGCCACCGGGGTGACGGGAGGGCCTAGGGAGCAGTACTTC CATGVTGGPREQYF
NA NA 18 TRBJ1-2 TRBV6-1 TGTGCCAGCAGTGAAGGAGACTTTCCGGGATCAGCTAACTATGGCTACACCTTC CASSEGDFPGSANYGYTF
TRBD1 few 16 TRBJ2-2 TRBV5-6 TGTGCCAGCAGCGAAAGGGACAGGGGGCCCACCGGGGAGCTGTTTTTT CASSERDRGPTGELFF